The T cell receptor (beta chain) described here comes from a study of cytomegalovirus exposure and HLA in healthy donors. V lost 3 bases to trimming and J lost 3 bases, with 2 bases between them. In germline, CDR1 is MGHRA, CDR2 YSYEKL. The CDR3 extends over 11 amino acids. The repertoire was sequenced with immunoSEQ multiplex PCR; TCRdb's copy has only in-frame clones and lacks some. The sample yields around 120,000 clones, 70% to 90% seen once. The origin of this receptor is a man in his late teens or twenties in good health and CMV-seronegative. The chain joins TRBV4-1 to TRBJ1-1, with D unclear. Source material: PBMCs. CDR3 nucleotide sequence: TGCGCCAGCAGCCACTACACTGAAGCTTTCTTT. Translation: CASSHYTEAFF.